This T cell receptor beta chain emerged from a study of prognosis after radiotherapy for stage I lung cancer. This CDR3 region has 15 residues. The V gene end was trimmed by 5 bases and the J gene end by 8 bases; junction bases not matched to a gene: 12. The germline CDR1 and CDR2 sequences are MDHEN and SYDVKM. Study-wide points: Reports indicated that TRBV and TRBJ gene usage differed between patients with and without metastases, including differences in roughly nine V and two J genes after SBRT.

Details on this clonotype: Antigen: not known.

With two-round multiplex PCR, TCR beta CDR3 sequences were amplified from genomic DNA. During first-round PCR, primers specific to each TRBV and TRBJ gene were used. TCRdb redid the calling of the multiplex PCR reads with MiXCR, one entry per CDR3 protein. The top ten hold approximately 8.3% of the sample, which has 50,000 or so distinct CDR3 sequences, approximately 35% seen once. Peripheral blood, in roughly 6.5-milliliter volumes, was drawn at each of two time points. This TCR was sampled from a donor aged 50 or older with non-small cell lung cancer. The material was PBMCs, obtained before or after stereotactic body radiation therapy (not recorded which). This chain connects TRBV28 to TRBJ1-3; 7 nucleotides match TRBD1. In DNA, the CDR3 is TGTGCCAGCAGTCCCACAGGGGCCTCTAGAGACACCATATATTTT. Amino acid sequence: CASSPTGASRDTIYF.